The 5 T cell receptor beta chains below come from one sample, sequenced in a study of monozygotic twins with inflammatory bowel disease. For each CDR3 protein, TCRdb gives one entry from its re-call of the 5' RACE reads, without DNA. The sample shows some 330,000 distinct CDR3 sequences, and 5% to 6% sits with its ten largest clones. The specimen sequenced was blood. These receptors all stem from a human donor with ulcerative colitis or Crohn's disease, or a healthy co-twin of an affected twin (not recorded which).

This chain connects TRBV14 to TRBJ2-7; the TCRdb call, TRBD1, lacks DNA for checking. This CDR3 has 15 residues. The V gene's germline CDR1 is SGHDN and CDR2 FVKESK. The CDR3 loop reads CASSQGGTGRWEQYF.

V and J are TRBV6-2 or TRBV6-3 and TRBJ1-2. The CDR3 contains 11 residues. In germline, CDR1 is MNHEY, CDR2 SVGEGT. The CDR3 loop is CASSYAYGYTF.

V gene TRBV7-2 combines with J gene TRBJ1-3; no DNA is available, so the TRBD1 call from TCRdb remains unchecked. The CDR3 loop spans 14 amino acids. From germline, CDR1 is SGHTA and CDR2 FQGNSA. The chain's CDR3 is CASSLRGFGNTIYF.

The genes are TRBV15 and TRBJ2-4. CDR1 and CDR2 from the germline V gene are LNHNV and YYDKDF (reference sequence). The CDR3 is made up of 15 amino acids. The CDR3 protein is CATSTDAGTKNIQYF.

This CDR3 reads CASSPGTASTDTQYF. The chain couples TRBV7-9 to TRBJ2-3; TCRdb gives TRBD1 as the D gene, but with no DNA this cannot be confirmed. The CDR3 contains 15 residues. Germline loops: CDR1 SEHNR, CDR2 FQNEAQ (reference sequence).